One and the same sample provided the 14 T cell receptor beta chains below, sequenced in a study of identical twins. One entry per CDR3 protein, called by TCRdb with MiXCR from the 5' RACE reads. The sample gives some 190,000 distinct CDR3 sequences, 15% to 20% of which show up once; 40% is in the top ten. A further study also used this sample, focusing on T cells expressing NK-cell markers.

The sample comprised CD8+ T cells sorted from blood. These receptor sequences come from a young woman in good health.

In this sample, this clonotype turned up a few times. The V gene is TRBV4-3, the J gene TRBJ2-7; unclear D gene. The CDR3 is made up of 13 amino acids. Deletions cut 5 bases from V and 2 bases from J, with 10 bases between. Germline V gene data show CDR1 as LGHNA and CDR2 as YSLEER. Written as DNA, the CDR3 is TGCGCCAGCAGCTCCGGGTTACCCTACGAGCAGTACTTC. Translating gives CASSSGLPYEQYF.

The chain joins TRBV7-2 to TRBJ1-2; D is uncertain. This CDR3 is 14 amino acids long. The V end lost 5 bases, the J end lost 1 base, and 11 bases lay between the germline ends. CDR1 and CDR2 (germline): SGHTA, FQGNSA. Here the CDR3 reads CASSPREDNYGYTF. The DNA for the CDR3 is TGTGCCAGCAGCCCTAGGGAGGATAACTATGGCTACACCTTC.

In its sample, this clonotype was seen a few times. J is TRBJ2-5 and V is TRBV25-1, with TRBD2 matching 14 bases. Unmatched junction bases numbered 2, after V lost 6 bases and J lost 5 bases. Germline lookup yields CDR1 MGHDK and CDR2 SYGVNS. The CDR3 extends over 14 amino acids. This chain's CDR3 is CASRGLAGAETQYF. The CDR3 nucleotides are TGTGCCAGCAGGGGACTAGCGGGAGCGGAGACCCAGTACTTC.

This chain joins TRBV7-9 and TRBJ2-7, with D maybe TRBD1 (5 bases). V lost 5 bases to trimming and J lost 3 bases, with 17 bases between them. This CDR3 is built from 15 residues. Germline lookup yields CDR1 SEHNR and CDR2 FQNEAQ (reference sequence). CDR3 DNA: TGTGCCAGCAGCCGACCAGACAGAATTATCTACGAGCAGTACTTC. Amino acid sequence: CASSRPDRIIYEQYF.

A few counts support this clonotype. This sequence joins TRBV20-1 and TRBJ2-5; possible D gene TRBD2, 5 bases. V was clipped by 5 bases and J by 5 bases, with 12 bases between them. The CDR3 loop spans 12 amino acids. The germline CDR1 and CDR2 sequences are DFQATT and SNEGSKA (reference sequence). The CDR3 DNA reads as TGCAGTGCTGACGGAGGTCGGGAGACCCAGTACTTC. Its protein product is CSADGGRETQYF.

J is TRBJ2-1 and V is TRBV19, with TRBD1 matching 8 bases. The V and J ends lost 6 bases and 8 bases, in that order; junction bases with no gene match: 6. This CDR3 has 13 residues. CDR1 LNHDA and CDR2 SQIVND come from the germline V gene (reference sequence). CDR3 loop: CASRSGRGHEQFF. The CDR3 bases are TGTGCCAGTAGGTCGGGCAGGGGGCATGAGCAGTTCTTC.

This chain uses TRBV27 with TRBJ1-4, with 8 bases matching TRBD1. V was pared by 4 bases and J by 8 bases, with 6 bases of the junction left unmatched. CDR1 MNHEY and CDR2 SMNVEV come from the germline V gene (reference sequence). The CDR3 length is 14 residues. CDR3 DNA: TGTGCCAGCAGTTCGAACAGGGGGACGGAAAAACTGTTTTTT. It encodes CASSSNRGTEKLFF.

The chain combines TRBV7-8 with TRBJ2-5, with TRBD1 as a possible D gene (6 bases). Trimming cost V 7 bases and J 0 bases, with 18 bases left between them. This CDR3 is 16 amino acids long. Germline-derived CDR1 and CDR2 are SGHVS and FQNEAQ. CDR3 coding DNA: TGTGCCAGCACAACAGGGATGACCAAGTACCAAGAGACCCAGTACTTC. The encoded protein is CASTTGMTKYQETQYF.

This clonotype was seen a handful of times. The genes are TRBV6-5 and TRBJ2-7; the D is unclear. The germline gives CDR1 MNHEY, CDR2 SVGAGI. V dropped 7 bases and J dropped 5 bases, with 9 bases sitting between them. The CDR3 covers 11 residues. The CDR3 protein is CASTRFNEQYF. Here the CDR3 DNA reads TGTGCCAGCACCCGCTTCAACGAGCAGTACTTC.

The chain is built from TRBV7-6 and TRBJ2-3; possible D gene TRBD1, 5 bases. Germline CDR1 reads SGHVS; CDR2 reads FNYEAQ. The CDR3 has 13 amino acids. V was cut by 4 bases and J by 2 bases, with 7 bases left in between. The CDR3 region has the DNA TGTGCCAGCAGCTCAGGGTACACAGATACGCAGTATTTT. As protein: CASSSGYTDTQYF.

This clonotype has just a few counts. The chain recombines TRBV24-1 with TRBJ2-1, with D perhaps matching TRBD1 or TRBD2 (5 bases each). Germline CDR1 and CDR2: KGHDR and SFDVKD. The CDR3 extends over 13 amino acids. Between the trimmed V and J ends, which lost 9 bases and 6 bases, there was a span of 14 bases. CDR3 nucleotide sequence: TGTGCCACCGGTAGCACGGGGCTCAATGAGCAGTTCTTC. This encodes CATGSTGLNEQFF.

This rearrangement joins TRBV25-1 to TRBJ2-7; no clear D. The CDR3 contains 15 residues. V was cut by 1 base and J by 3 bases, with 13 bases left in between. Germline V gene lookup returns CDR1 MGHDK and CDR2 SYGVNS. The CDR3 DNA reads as TGTGCCAGCAGTGAATGGGCAGAGATGAACTACGAGCAGTACTTC. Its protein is CASSEWAEMNYEQYF.

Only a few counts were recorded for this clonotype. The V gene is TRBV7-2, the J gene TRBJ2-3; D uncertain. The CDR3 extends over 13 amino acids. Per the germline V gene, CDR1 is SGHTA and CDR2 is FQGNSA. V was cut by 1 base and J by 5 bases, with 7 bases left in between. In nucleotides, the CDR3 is TGTGCCAGCAGCTTAGTGACGAAAGATACGCAGTATTTT. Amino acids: CASSLVTKDTQYF.

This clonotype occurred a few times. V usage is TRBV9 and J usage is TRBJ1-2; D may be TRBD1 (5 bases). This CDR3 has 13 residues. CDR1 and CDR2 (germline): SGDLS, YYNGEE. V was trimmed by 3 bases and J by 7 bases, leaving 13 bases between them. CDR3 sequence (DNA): TGTGCCAGCAGCGGCACAGGTACCCGTGGCTACACCTTC. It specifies CASSGTGTRGYTF.